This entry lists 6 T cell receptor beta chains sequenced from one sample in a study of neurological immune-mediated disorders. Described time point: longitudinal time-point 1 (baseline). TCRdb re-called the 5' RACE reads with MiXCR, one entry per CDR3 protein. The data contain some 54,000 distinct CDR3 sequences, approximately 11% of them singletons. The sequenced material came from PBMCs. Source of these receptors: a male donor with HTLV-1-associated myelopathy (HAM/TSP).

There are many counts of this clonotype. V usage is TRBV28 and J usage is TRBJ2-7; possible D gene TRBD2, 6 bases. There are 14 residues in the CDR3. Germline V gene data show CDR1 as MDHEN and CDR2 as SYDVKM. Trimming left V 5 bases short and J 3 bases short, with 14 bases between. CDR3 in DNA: TGTGCCAGCAGTGACCCGACTAGGCTCTACGAGCAGTACTTC. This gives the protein CASSDPTRLYEQYF. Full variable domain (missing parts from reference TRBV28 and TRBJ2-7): DVKVTQSSRYLVKRTGEKVFLECVQDMDHENMFWYRQDPGLGLRLIYFSYDVKMKEKGDIPEGYSVSREKKERFSLILESASTNQTSMYLCASSDPTRLYEQYFGPGTRLTVT.

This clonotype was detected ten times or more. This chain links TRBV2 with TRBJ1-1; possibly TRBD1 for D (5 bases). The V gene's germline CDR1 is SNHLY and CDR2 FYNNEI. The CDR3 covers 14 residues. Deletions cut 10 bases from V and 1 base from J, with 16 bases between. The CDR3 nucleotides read TGTGCCACCCTCCGGGGACGGGAGAACACTGAAGCTTTCTTT. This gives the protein CATLRGRENTEAFF.

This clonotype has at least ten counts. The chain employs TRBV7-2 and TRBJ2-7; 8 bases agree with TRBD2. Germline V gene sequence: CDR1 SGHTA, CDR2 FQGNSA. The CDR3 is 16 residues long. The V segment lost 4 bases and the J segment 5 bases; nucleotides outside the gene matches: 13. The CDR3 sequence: CASSSQSGLERDEQYF. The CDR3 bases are TGTGCCAGCAGCTCCCAGTCGGGACTAGAGAGGGACGAGCAGTACTTC.

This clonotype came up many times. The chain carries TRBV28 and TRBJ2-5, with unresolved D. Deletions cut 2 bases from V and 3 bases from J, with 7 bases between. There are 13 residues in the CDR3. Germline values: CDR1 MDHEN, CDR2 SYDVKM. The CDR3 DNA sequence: TGTGCCAGCAGTTTAGTCAATGAAGAGACCCAGTACTTC. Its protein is CASSLVNEETQYF.

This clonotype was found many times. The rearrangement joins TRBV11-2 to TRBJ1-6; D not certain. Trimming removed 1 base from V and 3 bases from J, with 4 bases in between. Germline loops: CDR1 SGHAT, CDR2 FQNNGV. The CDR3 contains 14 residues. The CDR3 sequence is CASSLVSYNSPLHF. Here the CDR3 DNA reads TGTGCCAGCAGCTTAGTGAGCTATAATTCACCCCTCCACTTT.

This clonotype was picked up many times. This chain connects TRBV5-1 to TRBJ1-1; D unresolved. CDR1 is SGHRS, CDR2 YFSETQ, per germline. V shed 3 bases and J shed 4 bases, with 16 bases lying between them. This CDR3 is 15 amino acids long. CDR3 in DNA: TGCGCCAGCAGCTCGGAAGGGATTCAAGTCACTGAAGCTTTCTTT. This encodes CASSSEGIQVTEAFF.